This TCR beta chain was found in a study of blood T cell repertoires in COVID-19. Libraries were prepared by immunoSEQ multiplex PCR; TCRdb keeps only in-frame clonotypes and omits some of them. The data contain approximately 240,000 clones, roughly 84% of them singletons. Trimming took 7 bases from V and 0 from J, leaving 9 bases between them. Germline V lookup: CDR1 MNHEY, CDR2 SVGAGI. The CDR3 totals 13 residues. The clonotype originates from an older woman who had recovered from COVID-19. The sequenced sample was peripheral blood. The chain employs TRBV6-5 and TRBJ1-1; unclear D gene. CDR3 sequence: CASTSLLNTEAFF. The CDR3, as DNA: TGTGCCAGCACGTCTCTGTTGAACACTGAAGCTTTCTTT.